The subject of this entry is one T cell receptor beta chain. This record belongs to a study of blood T cell repertoires in COVID-19. Study-level information: T cells, B-cell-depleted T cells, or PBMCs provided the cDNA or gDNA that served as material.

Source study methods: Cell counts per sample came from amplifying reference gene primers. Produced via immunoSEQ multiplex PCR; TCRdb's table is partial and in-frame only. Clone size and the V and J calls come from that table; the DNA yielded D and trimming. Counted here are approximately 69,000 clones, around 70% occurring once; the ten biggest clones make up less than 25%. The CDR3 sequence is 13 residues long. Deletions cut 6 bases from V and 3 bases from J, with 8 bases between. CDR1 and CDR2 (germline): WSHSY, SAAADI. V usage is TRBV10-2 and J usage is TRBJ2-2; a weak D match, TRBD2 (5 bases). The TCR sequence derives from a man in his sixties with acute or convalescent COVID-19. Material for sequencing was peripheral blood. As DNA, the CDR3 is TGCGCCAGCAGGGCCGGGGACACCGGGGAGCTGTTTTTT. This gives the protein CASRAGDTGELFF.